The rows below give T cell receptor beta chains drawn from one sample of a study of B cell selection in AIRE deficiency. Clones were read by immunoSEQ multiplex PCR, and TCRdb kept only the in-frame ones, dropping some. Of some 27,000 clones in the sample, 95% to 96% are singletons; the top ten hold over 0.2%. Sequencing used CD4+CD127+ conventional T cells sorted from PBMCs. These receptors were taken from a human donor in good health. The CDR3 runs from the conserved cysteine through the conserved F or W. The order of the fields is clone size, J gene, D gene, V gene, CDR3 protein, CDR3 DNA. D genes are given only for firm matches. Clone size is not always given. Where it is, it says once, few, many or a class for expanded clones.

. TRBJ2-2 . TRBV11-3 CASSLGRQGRAGELFF TGTGCCAGCAGCTTAGGTCGGCAGGGGAGGGCCGGGGAGCTGTTTTTT
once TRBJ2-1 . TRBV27 CASSFEGIPPHSEQFF TGTGCCAGCAGTTTTGAGGGCATTCCTCCGCACAGCGAGCAGTTCTTC
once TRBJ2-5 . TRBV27 CASSFLPGTGQETQYF TGTGCCAGCAGTTTTCTACCCGGGACTGGCCAAGAGACCCAGTACTTC
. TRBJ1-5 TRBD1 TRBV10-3 CAISENRGGQPQHF TGTGCCATCAGTGAGAACAGGGGAGGTCAGCCCCAGCATTTT
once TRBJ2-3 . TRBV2 CASSAVSPDTQYF TGTGCCAGCAGTGCAGTAAGTCCAGATACGCAGTATTTT
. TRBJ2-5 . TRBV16 CASSYEETQYF TGTGCCAGCAGCTACGAAGAGACCCAGTACTTC
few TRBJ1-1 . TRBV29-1 CSVEPRMNTEAFF TGCAGCGTTGAGCCCAGGATGAACACTGAAGCTTTCTTT
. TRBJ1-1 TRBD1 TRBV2 CASREDRGMNTEAFF TGTGCCAGCAGGGAGGACAGGGGGATGAACACTGAAGCTTTCTTT
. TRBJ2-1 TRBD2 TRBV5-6 CASSLGLAVQAWNEQFF TGTGCCAGCAGCTTGGGTCTAGCGGTCCAAGCTTGGAATGAGCAGTTCTTC
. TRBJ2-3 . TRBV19 CASSAPGDTQYF TGTGCCAGTAGTGCACCGGGGGATACGCAGTATTTT
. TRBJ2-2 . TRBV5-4 CASSQEGLYTGELFF TGTGCCAGCAGCCAAGAGGGACTTTACACCGGGGAGCTGTTTTTT
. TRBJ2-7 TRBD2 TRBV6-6 CASSWTSGSEQYF TGTGCCAGCAGCTGGACTAGCGGGAGCGAGCAGTACTTC
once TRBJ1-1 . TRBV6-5 CASRGKFGEAFF TGTGCCAGCAGGGGTAAATTTGGTGAAGCTTTCTTT
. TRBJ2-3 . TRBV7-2 CASSLGGGGTDTQYF TGTGCCAGCAGCTTAGGGGGCGGGGGCACAGATACGCAGTATTTT
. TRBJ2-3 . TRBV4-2 CASSPPRVGGTDTQYF TGTGCCAGCAGCCCCCCTAGGGTAGGTGGCACAGATACGCAGTATTTT
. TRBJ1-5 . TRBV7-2 CASSFAGSNQPQHF TGTGCCAGCAGCTTTGCGGGTAGCAATCAGCCCCAGCATTTT
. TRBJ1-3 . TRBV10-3 CAITQPGSGNTIYF TGTGCCATCACCCAGCCAGGATCCGGAAACACCATATATTTT
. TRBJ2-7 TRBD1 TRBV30 CAWSSRQGHEQYF TGTGCCTGGAGTTCTAGACAGGGCCACGAGCAGTACTTC
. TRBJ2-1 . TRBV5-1 CASSLDGGLGSYNEQFF TGCGCCAGCAGCCTGGACGGTGGGCTAGGGTCCTACAATGAGCAGTTCTTC
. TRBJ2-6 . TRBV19 CASSIEGFHSGANVLTF TGTGCCAGTAGTATCGAGGGTTTTCACTCTGGGGCCAACGTCCTGACTTTC
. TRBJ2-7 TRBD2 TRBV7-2 CASSLELAGEQYF TGTGCCAGCAGCTTAGAGCTAGCGGGAGAGCAGTACTTC
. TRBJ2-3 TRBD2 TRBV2 CASKERGPSTDTQYF TGTGCCAGCAAAGAGCGGGGACCAAGCACAGATACGCAGTATTTT
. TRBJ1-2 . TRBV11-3 CASSLYQTGGYTF TGTGCCAGCAGCTTATATCAAACGGGAGGCTACACCTTC
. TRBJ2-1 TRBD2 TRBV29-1 CSVGGGASGFYNEQFF TGCAGCGTTGGAGGAGGGGCTAGCGGATTCTACAATGAGCAGTTCTTC
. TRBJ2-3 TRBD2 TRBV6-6 CASITGRLADTDTQYF TGTGCCAGCATCACAGGAAGACTAGCGGACACAGATACGCAGTATTTT
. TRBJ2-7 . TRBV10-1 CASRCTQGWKQYF TGCGCCAGCAGATGCACTCAGGGGTGGAAGCAGTACTTC
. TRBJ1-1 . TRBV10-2 CASNPGGQGRHTEAFF TGCGCCAGCAACCCAGGAGGGCAGGGGAGGCACACTGAAGCTTTCTTT
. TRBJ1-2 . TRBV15 CATSREAGSNYGYTF TGTGCCACCAGCAGAGAAGCAGGATCTAACTATGGCTACACCTTC
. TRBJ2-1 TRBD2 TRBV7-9 CASSLGVAGNEQFF TGTGCCAGCAGCTTGGGGGTAGCGGGAAATGAGCAGTTCTTC
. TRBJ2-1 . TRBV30 CAWNGGLSSYNEQFF TGTGCCTGGAATGGGGGGCTTAGCTCCTACAATGAGCAGTTCTTC
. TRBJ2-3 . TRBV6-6 CASSRDTQYF TGTGCCAGCAGCCGAGATACGCAGTATTTT
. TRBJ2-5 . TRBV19 CASSPYVTSLQETQYF TGTGCCAGTAGTCCCTACGTGACTAGTCTTCAAGAGACCCAGTACTTC
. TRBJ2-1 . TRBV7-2 CASSPLLGGNEQFF TGTGCCAGCAGCCCACTTCTAGGGGGTAATGAGCAGTTCTTC
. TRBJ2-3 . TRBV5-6 CASSLYPSGDTQYF TGTGCCAGCAGCTTGTATCCTTCGGGGGATACGCAGTATTTT
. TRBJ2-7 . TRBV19 CASSDGMGADYEQYF TGTGCCAGTAGCGACGGGATGGGGGCAGACTACGAGCAGTACTTC